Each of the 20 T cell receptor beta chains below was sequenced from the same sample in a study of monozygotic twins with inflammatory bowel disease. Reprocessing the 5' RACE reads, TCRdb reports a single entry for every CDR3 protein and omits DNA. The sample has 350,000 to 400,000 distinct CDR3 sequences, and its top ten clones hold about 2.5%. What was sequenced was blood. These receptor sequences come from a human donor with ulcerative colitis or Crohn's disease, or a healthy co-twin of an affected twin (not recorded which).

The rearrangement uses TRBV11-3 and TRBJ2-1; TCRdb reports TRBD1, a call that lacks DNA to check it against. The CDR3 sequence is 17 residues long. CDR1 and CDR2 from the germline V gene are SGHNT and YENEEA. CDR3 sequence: CASSAGVKSSSYNEQFF.

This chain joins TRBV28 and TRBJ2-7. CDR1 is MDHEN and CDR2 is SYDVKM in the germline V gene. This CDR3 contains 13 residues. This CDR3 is CASSNAGSYEQYF.

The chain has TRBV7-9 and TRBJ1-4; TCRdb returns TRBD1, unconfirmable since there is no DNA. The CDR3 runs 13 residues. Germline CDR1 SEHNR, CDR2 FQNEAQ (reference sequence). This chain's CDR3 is CASSGGPREKLFF. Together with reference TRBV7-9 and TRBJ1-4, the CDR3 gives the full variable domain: DTGVSQNPRHKITKRGQNVTFRCDPISEHNRLYWYRQTLGQGPEFLTYFQNEAQLEKSRLLSDRFSAERPKGSFSTLEIQRTEQGDSAMYLCASSGGPREKLFFGSGTQLSVL.

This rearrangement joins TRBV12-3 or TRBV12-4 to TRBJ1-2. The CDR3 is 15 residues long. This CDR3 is CASSLVAGLSYGYTF.

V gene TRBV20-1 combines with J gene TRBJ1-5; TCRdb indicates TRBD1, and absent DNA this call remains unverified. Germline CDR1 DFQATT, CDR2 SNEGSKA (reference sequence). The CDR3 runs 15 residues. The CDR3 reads CSAGYGTGGNQPQHF.

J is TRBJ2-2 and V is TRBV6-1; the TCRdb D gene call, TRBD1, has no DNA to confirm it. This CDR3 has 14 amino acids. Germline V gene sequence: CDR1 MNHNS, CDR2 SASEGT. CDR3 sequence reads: CASSVQARMGELFF.

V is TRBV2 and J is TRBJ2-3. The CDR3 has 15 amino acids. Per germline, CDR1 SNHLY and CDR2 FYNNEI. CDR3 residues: CASSEGGLLLDTQYF.

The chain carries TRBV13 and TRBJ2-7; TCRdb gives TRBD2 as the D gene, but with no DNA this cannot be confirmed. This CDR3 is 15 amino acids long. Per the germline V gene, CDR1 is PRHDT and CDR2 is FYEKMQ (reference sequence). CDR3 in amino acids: CASSPTLAGAYEQYF.

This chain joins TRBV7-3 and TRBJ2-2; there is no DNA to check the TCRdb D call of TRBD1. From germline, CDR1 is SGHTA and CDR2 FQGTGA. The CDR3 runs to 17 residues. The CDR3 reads CASSLLRQGAYTGELFF.

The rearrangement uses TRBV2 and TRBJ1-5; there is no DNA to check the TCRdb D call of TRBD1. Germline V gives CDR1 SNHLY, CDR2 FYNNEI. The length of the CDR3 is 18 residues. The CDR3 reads CASINQSPFDRGNQPQHF.

The CDR3 loop is CASSLGTGDRDLSSYNEQFF. The chain joins TRBV11-2 to TRBJ2-1; as DNA is missing, the TRBD1 call by TCRdb cannot be tested. CDR3 length: 20 residues. Germline CDR1 SGHAT, CDR2 FQNNGV.

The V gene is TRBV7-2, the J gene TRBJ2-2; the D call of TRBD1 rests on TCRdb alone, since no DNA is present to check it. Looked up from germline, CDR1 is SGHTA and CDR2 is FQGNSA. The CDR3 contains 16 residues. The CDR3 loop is CASSLESAGAPGELFF.

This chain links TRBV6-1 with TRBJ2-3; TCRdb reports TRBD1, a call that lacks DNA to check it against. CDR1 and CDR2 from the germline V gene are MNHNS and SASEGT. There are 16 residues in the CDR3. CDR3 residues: CASSELVRGLADTQYF.

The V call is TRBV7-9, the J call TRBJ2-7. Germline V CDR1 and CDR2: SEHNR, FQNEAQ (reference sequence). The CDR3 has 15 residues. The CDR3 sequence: CASSLHYDSSYEQYF.

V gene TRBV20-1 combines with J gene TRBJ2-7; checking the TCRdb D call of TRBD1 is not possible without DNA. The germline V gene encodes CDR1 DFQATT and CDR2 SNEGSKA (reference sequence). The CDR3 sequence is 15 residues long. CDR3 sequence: CSASYQGVSPYEQYF.

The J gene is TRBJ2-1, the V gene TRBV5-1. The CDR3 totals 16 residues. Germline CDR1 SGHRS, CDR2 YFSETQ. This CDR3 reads CASSLVRQASYNEQFF.

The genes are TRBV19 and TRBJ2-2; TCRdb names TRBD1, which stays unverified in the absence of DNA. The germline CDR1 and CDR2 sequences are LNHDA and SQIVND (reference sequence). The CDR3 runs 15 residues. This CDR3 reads CASSMSPNLGGELFF. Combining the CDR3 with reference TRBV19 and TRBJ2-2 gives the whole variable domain DGGITQSPKYLFRKEGQNVTLSCEQNLNHDAMYWYRQDPGQGLRLIYYSQIVNDFQKGDIAEGYSVSREKKESFPLTVTSAQKNPTAFYLCASSMSPNLGGELFFGEGSRLTVL.

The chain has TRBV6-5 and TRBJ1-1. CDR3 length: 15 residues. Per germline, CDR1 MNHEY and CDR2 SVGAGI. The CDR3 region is CASSYTRHLNTEAFF.

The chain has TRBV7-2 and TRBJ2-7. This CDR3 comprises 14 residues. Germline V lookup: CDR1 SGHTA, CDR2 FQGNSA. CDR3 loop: CASSPEYLINEQYF.

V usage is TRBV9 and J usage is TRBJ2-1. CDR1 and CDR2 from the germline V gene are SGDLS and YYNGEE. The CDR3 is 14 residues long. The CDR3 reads CASSVGNDYNEQFF.